This TCR beta chain is from a study of CD8+ T cells in alopecia areata. Sequencing used cDNA as its template, made by extracting RNA and reverse transcribing it. Sequencing used immunoSEQ multiplex PCR; TCRdb keeps in-frame clones, though not all of them. The profile shows approximately 200,000 clones, around 60% of them singletons. V lost 6 bases and J lost 7; bases outside the gene matches: 5. This CDR3 has 15 amino acids. CDR1 SNHLY and CDR2 FYNNEI come from the germline V gene. To note about this clone: No antigen is known for it.

General study points: In scalp and blood, many expanded lesional clones persisted during tofacitinib.

Described treatment: oral pan-JAK inhibitor, 5-10 mg twice daily. V and J are TRBV2 and TRBJ2-1, with 14 bases lining up with TRBD2. The sequences come from CD4+ T cells sorted from blood, collected at week 4, from a patient treated with tofacitinib. The TCR was taken from a human donor with alopecia areata. The CDR3 spells CASSRRLAGGNEQFF. Written as DNA, the CDR3 is TGTGCCAGCAGCCGTAGACTAGCGGGAGGGAATGAGCAGTTCTTC.